The 30 T cell receptor beta chains below were found in one sample sequenced in a study of Ad26.COV2.S vaccination and SARS-CoV-2 variants (dated by TCRdb to the early 2020s). Taken with the paper, the label for treatment or condition translates to: 15 to 20 received Ad26.COV2.S at low or high dose, single or two shots; several received placebo; per-sample allocation not given. Repertoires of vaccine and placebo recipients were sequenced from samples taken on day 63 after the first injection. The library relied on the immunoSEQ multiplex PCR assay. In its TCRdb copy, this immuneACCESS table keeps in-frame sequences only and misses some clones. Where compared with another copy, unresolved V genes explain less than half of these, and the others have no known cause. The sample includes hundreds of thousands of clones, with around 87% observed a single time. Of the sample, 3.4% is held by the ten largest clones.

The sequences come from peripheral blood, collected in a trial of Ad26.COV2.S vaccine versus placebo. These receptor sequences come from a person between 18 and 60 years old who received the Ad26.COV2.S COVID-19 vaccine or a placebo.

This clone was picked up one time. This sequence joins TRBV18 and TRBJ2-2, with unresolved D. Germline V gene sequence: CDR1 KGHSH, CDR2 LQKENI. CDR3 length: 14 residues. V was cut by 0 bases and J by 5 bases, with 7 bases left in between. CDR3 DNA: TGTGCCAGCTCACCACCGAGTCAAACCGGGGAGCTGTTTTTT. Protein product: CASSPPSQTGELFF.

In the case of this clone: The sample contains more than one DNA sequence encoding this CDR3. This chain uses TRBV7-9 with TRBJ1-2; 10 bases fit TRBD1. V dropped 5 bases and J dropped 2; count of bases not matched to a gene: 5. Germline CDR1 reads SEHNR; CDR2 reads FQNEAQ (reference sequence). This CDR3 region has 15 residues. The CDR3 here is CASSGPGQGNYGYTF. The DNA for the CDR3 is TGTGCCAGCAGCGGGCCGGGACAGGGGAACTATGGCTACACCTTC.

The CDR3 sequence: CASSQAPLAVYEQYF. CDR3 nucleotide sequence: TGTGCCAGCAGCCAAGCGCCCCTAGCGGTCTACGAGCAGTACTTC. The chain has TRBV3-1 (or the pseudogene TRBV3-2) and TRBJ2-7; 7 bases align to TRBD2. CDR3 length: 15 residues. Trimming removed 1 base from V and 3 bases from J; junction bases left unmatched: 6. The germline V gene has CDR1 LGHDT and CDR2 YNNKEL (reference sequence).

This clone has a handful of counts. The CDR3 spells CASHLASGGASGYNEQFF. The CDR3, as DNA: TGTGCCAGCCACCTGGCTAGCGGGGGGGCTTCAGGTTACAATGAGCAGTTCTTC. V and J are TRBV27 and TRBJ2-1, with TRBD2 matching over 12 bases. The V segment lost 8 bases and the J segment 4 bases; nucleotides outside the gene matches: 15. Per the germline V gene, CDR1 is MNHEY and CDR2 is SMNVEV (reference sequence). CDR3 length: 18 residues.

A single count supports this clone. V and J are TRBV29-1 and TRBJ1-1; TRBD1 is a possible D gene (6 bases). Germline V gene lookup returns CDR1 SQVTM and CDR2 ANQGSEA. Deletions cut 8 bases from V and 3 bases from J, with 19 bases between. The CDR3 loop spans 14 amino acids. As DNA, the CDR3 is TGCAGCTCCTCAGGCCGGGGGGCCCACACTGAAGCTTTCTTT. Residues: CSSSGRGAHTEAFF.

The chain has TRBV7-6 and TRBJ1-2, with 8 bases aligning to TRBD1. CDR1 SGHVS and CDR2 FNYEAQ come from the germline V gene. Trimming at V came to 3 bases and at J to 3 bases, leaving 6 bases not matched to a gene. The CDR3 covers 15 residues. The CDR3 DNA sequence: TGTGCCAGCAGCTTGATGGACAGGGTGGACTATGGCTACACCTTC. Translation gives CASSLMDRVDYGYTF.

This chain joins TRBV7-2 and TRBJ1-2, with D unclear. Germline V gene lookup returns CDR1 SGHTA and CDR2 FQGNSA. The V end was cut by 5 bases, the J end by 4 bases, with 20 bases between. CDR3 size: 16 residues. The CDR3 nucleotides read TGTGCCAGCAGCCCCCGGGCCTTTTCCACGGGCTATGGCTACACCTTC. Translation gives CASSPRAFSTGYGYTF.

CDR3: CASTIPGGGTEAFF. As DNA, the CDR3 is TGTGCCAGCACCATTCCAGGGGGTGGTACTGAAGCTTTCTTT. The chain has TRBV7-6 and TRBJ1-1; 7 bases align to TRBD1. CDR3 length: 14 residues. The V segment lost 7 bases and the J segment 5 bases; nucleotides outside the gene matches: 10. Germline CDR1 and CDR2: SGHVS and FNYEAQ. Variable domain in full (rest from reference TRBV7-6 and TRBJ1-1): GAGVSQSPRYKVTKRGQDVALRCDPISGHVSLYWYRQALGQGPEFLTYFNYEAQQDKSGLPNDRFSAERPEGSISTLTIQRTEQRDSAMYRCASTIPGGGTEAFFGQGTRLTVV.

The chain has TRBV12-5 and TRBJ1-1; D ambiguous. The V and J ends lost 0 bases and 0 bases respectively, with 8 bases between them. The CDR3 loop spans 15 amino acids. Germline CDR1 reads LGHNT; CDR2 reads FRNRAP. In DNA form, the CDR3 reads TGTGCTAGTGGTTTGGTAATAGGGTTGAACACTGAAGCTTTCTTT. Amino acids: CASGLVIGLNTEAFF.

The CDR3 region is CASIKLGQGNTGELFF. CDR3 DNA sequence: TGTGCCAGCATAAAACTGGGACAGGGTAACACCGGGGAGCTGTTTTTT. The J gene is TRBJ2-2, the V gene TRBV2; 9 bases fit TRBD1. The CDR3 sequence is 16 residues long. The junction had 8 bases not matched to a gene; V was cut back by 7 bases and J by 2 bases. Per the germline V gene, CDR1 is SNHLY and CDR2 is FYNNEI.

As regards this clone: Other DNA sequences in the sample encode the same CDR3. The chain recombines TRBV5-1 with TRBJ1-1; maybe TRBD1 (5 bases). Trimming shortened V by 4 bases and J by 1 base, and 8 bases separated the two germline ends. The CDR3 is made up of 13 amino acids. CDR1 is SGHRS and CDR2 is YFSETQ in the germline V gene. CDR3 DNA sequence: TGCGCCAGCAGCCCGGGGGGGAACACTGAAGCTTTCTTT. Translating it yields CASSPGGNTEAFF.

This rearrangement joins TRBV3-1 (or the pseudogene TRBV3-2) to TRBJ2-1; D is uncertain. Germline assignment: CDR1 LGHDT and CDR2 YNNKEL (reference sequence). The V end lost 0 bases, the J end lost 4 bases, and 7 bases lay between the germline ends. This CDR3 has 14 amino acids. In DNA, the CDR3 is TGTGCCAGCAGCCAAGATCGGGCTTACAATGAGCAGTTCTTC. Translation: CASSQDRAYNEQFF.

This chain connects TRBV25-1 to TRBJ1-1, with D maybe TRBD1 (5 bases). The CDR3 has 14 residues. The germline V gene has CDR1 MGHDK and CDR2 SYGVNS. V was trimmed by 4 bases and J by 5 bases, leaving 14 bases between them. CDR3 amino acids: CASSVKQAGTEAFF. The CDR3 DNA sequence: TGTGCCAGCAGTGTAAAACAGGCTGGTACTGAAGCTTTCTTT.

V usage is TRBV10-3 and J usage is TRBJ1-3; no clear D gene. Per germline, CDR1 ENHRY and CDR2 SYGVKD. The CDR3 runs 14 residues. V lost 6 bases, J lost 3 bases, and 12 bases lay in between. CDR3: CAIRFGVIGNTIYF. CDR3 sequence (DNA): TGTGCCATCAGGTTCGGGGTTATTGGAAACACCATATATTTT.

This chain connects TRBV6-6 to TRBJ1-3; TRBD1 matches at 9 bases. Trimming removed 6 bases from V and 0 bases from J; junction bases left unmatched: 3. The CDR3 has 15 residues. From germline, CDR1 is MNHNY and CDR2 SVGAGI (reference sequence). CDR3 sequence reads: CASSTGGHSGNTIYF. CDR3 nucleotides: TGTGCCAGCAGCACAGGGGGCCACTCTGGAAACACCATATATTTT.

The V call is TRBV4-2, the J call TRBJ1-2; D gene unclear. The CDR3 has 16 residues. The germline gives CDR1 LGHNA, CDR2 YNFKEQ. V shed 1 base and J shed 2 bases, with 14 bases lying between them. CDR3 residues: CASSQGYIGSNYGYTF. CDR3 coding DNA: TGTGCCAGCAGCCAAGGATATATAGGGTCGAACTATGGCTACACCTTC.

The chain has TRBV27 and TRBJ1-1; D not resolved. Trimming cost V 0 bases and J 0 bases, with 8 bases left between them. This CDR3 has 15 amino acids. The germline CDR1 and CDR2 sequences are MNHEY and SMNVEV (reference sequence). CDR3: CASSLSPAMNTEAFF. The CDR3 DNA reads as TGTGCCAGCAGTTTATCGCCGGCAATGAACACTGAAGCTTTCTTT.

The chain recombines TRBV19 with TRBJ1-3; D is perhaps TRBD1 (5 bases). Germline values: CDR1 LNHDA, CDR2 SQIVND (reference sequence). There are 15 residues in the CDR3. V gave up 1 base and J gave up 0 bases, with 7 bases separating them. The CDR3 bases are TGTGCCAGTAGTATAGGACAGTTCTCTGGAAACACCATATATTTT. It yields the protein CASSIGQFSGNTIYF.

Regarding this clone: The sample carries other DNA sequences with the same CDR3. The chain uses TRBV9 and TRBJ1-3; D call uncertain. The CDR3 has 15 residues. CDR1 and CDR2 from the germline V gene are SGDLS and YYNGEE. V was pared by 0 bases and J by 0 bases, with 7 bases between. The DNA for the CDR3 is TGTGCCAGCAGCGTAGGTGGGGTCTCTGGAAACACCATATATTTT. Translating it yields CASSVGGVSGNTIYF.

This sequence joins TRBV19 and TRBJ1-4, with D perhaps TRBD1 (5 bases). Looked up from germline, CDR1 is LNHDA and CDR2 is SQIVND (reference sequence). The V and J ends lost 3 bases and 0 bases respectively, with 8 bases between them. The CDR3 runs to 15 residues. The chain's CDR3 is CASSITGATNEKLFF. The CDR3, as DNA: TGTGCCAGTAGTATCACAGGAGCAACTAATGAAAAACTGTTTTTT.

The chain uses TRBV7-9 and TRBJ2-1; TRBD1 matches at 7 bases. Germline values: CDR1 SEHNR, CDR2 FQNEAQ (reference sequence). V was clipped by 5 bases and J by 7 bases; unmatched bases: 8. This CDR3 region has 14 residues. In nucleotides, the CDR3 is TGTGCCAGCAGCCCCCAGGGGGTCTGGAATGAGCAGTTCTTC. Translated, it gives CASSPQGVWNEQFF.

This sequence joins TRBV13 and TRBJ2-2; 8 nucleotides align to TRBD2. Germline assignment: CDR1 PRHDT and CDR2 FYEKMQ (reference sequence). V lost 5 bases and J lost 4; bases outside the gene matches: 6. The CDR3 spans 15 residues. The CDR3 coding sequence is TGTGCCAGCAGCCGACTCGGGACTAGCACCGGGGAGCTGTTTTTT. Its protein product is CASSRLGTSTGELFF.

V gene TRBV3-1 (or the pseudogene TRBV3-2) combines with J gene TRBJ1-1; D is unclear. Germline CDR1 and CDR2: LGHDT and YNNKEL (reference sequence). This CDR3 has 13 residues. V was clipped by 1 base and J by 6 bases, with 9 bases between them. CDR3 protein: CASSQADISEAFF. The CDR3 DNA reads TGTGCCAGCAGCCAAGCCGACATCTCTGAAGCTTTCTTT.

V usage is TRBV3-1 (or the pseudogene TRBV3-2) and J usage is TRBJ1-6; D gene ambiguous. This CDR3 is 14 amino acids long. V dropped 0 bases and J dropped 8 bases, with 8 bases sitting between them. CDR1 LGHDT and CDR2 YNNKEL come from the germline V gene (reference sequence). The CDR3 sequence: CASSQEGSDSPLHF. As DNA, the CDR3 is TGTGCCAGCAGCCAAGAGGGTTCCGATTCACCCCTCCACTTT.

This clone has just a few counts. The chain combines TRBV9 with TRBJ1-6, with 8 positions matching TRBD1. The V and J ends lost 1 base and 7 bases, in that order; junction bases with no gene match: 4. Germline V gives CDR1 SGDLS, CDR2 YYNGEE. The CDR3 covers 15 residues. The CDR3 DNA reads as TGTGCCAGCAGCGTAAACTACAGGGGGAATTCACCCCTCCACTTT. Translation gives CASSVNYRGNSPLHF.

The gene calls are TRBV3-1 (or the pseudogene TRBV3-2) and TRBJ1-5, with unresolved D. The germline V gene encodes CDR1 LGHDT and CDR2 YNNKEL (reference sequence). The V gene lost 0 bases and the J gene lost 4 bases, with 10 bases spanning the gap. The CDR3 has 15 residues. The CDR3 coding sequence is TGTGCCAGCAGCCAAGATATCAGGAGAAATCAGCCCCAGCATTTT. It yields the protein CASSQDIRRNQPQHF.

The chain employs TRBV18 and TRBJ1-4; D not certain. Trimming removed 1 base from V and 2 bases from J, with 11 bases in between. Germline CDR1 KGHSH, CDR2 LQKENI. The CDR3 spans 16 residues. The CDR3, as DNA: TGTGCCAGCTCACCACAGTCGCGTACCACTAATGAAAAACTGTTTTTT. Encoded protein: CASSPQSRTTNEKLFF. The whole variable domain, remainder taken from reference TRBV18 and TRBJ1-4, is NAGVMQNPRHLVRRRGQEARLRCSPMKGHSHVYWYRQLPEEGLKFMVYLQKENIIDESGMPKERFSAEFPKEGPSILRIQQVVRGDSAAYFCASSPQSRTTNEKLFFGSGTQLSVL.

V is TRBV7-8 and J is TRBJ1-6, with D hard to call. The germline CDR1 and CDR2 sequences are SGHVS and FQNEAQ. CDR3 size: 15 residues. V was cut by 1 base and J by 6 bases, with 10 bases left in between. The chain's CDR3 is CASSLVRTANSPLHF. For the CDR3, the DNA is TGTGCCAGCAGCTTAGTCAGGACTGCTAATTCACCCCTCCACTTT.

The V call is TRBV5-1, the J call TRBJ2-5; D gene uncertain. Trimming left V 1 base short and J 2 bases short, with 9 bases between. From germline, CDR1 is SGHRS and CDR2 YFSETQ. The CDR3 has 14 amino acids. This CDR3 is CASSLFVRQETQYF. The CDR3 DNA follows: TGCGCCAGCAGCTTGTTTGTCAGACAAGAGACCCAGTACTTC.

This clone appeared a few times. This chain connects TRBV4-1 to TRBJ2-7; possible D gene TRBD2, 6 bases. In germline, CDR1 is MGHRA, CDR2 YSYEKL. Trimming removed 4 bases from V and 2 bases from J, with 15 bases in between. CDR3 length: 15 residues. CDR3: CASSPLASETYEQYF. The CDR3 region has the DNA TGCGCCAGCAGCCCGCTGGCTAGCGAAACCTACGAGCAGTACTTC.